This record looks at one T cell receptor (beta chain) sequence and its context. Other DNA sequences in the same sample also yield this CDR3. The sample comes from a study of shared clonotypes between healthy human individuals. The data were produced by immunoSEQ multiplex PCR, yet TCRdb's version contains in-frame clones alone and is incomplete. The sample shows more than 1 million clones, about four fifths of them seen only once. The germline gives CDR1 ENHRY, CDR2 SYGVKD. Trimming removed 5 bases at V and 1 base at J, with 8 bases between. The CDR3 has 13 amino acids. Donors included only healthy HIV-negative adults lacking recent acute infections or vaccinations.

The material sequenced was memory CD4+ T cells from PBMCs. The subset is: CD45RA-negative fraction. The sequence was collected from a man in his late teens or twenties in good health. Some clones in this sample may be carry-over from other donors' samples. The chain uses TRBV10-3 and TRBJ1-2, with D possibly matching TRBD1 (5 bases). The CDR3 nucleotides are TGTGCCATCAGTAGCCAGGGTAACTATGGCTACACCTTC. It is translated as CAISSQGNYGYTF.